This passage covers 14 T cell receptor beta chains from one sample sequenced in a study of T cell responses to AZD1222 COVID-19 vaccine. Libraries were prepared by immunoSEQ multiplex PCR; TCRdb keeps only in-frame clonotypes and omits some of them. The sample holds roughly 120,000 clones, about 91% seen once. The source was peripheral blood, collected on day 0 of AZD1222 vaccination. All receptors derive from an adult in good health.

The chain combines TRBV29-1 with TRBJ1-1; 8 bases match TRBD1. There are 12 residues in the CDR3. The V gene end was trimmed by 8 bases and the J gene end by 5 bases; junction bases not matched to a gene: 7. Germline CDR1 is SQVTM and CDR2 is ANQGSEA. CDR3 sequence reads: CSFDRGRTEAFF. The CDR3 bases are TGCAGCTTCGACAGGGGCCGAACTGAAGCTTTCTTT.

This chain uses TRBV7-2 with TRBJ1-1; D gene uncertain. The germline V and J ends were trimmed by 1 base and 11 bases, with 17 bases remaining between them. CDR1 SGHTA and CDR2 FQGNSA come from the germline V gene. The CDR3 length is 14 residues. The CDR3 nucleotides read TGTGCCAGCAGCTTAGAGTGGGTCTACACTGGGGCTTTCTTT. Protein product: CASSLEWVYTGAFF.

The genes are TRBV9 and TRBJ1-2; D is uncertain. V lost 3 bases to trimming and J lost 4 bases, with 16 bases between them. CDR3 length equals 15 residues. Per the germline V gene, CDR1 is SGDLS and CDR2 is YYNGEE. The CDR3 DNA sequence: TGTGCCAGCAGCGGAGGCCGGGGAGGTGGCTATGGCTACACCTTC. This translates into CASSGGRGGGYGYTF. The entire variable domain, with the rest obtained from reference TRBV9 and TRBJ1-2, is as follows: DSGVTQTPKHLITATGQRVTLRCSPRSGDLSVYWYQQSLDQGLQFLIQYYNGEERAKGNILERFSAQQFPDLHSELNLSSLELGDSALYFCASSGGRGGGYGYTFGSGTRLTVV.

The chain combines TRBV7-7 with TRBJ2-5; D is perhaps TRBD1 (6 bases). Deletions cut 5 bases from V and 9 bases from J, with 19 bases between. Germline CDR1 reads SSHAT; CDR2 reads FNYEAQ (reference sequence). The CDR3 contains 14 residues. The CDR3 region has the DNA TGTGCCAGCAGCGTGACCGGGACAACCTCAGCCCAGTACTTC. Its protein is CASSVTGTTSAQYF.

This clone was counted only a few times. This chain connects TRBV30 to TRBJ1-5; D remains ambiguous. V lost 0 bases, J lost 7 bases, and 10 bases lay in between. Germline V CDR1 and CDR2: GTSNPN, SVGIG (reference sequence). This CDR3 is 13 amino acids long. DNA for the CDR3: TGTGCCTGGAGTGTACTAAATGGGCAGCCCCAGCATTTT. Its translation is CAWSVLNGQPQHF.

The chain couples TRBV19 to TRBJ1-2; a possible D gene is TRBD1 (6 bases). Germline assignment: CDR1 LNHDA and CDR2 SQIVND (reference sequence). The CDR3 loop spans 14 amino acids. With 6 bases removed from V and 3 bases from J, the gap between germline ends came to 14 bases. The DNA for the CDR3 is TGTGCCAGTAGAAAACAGGGTCTCGACTATGGCTACACCTTC. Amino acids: CASRKQGLDYGYTF.

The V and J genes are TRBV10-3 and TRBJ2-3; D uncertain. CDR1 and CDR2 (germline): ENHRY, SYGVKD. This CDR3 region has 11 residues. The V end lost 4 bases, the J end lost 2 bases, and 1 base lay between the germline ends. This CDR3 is CAISATDTQYF. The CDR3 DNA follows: TGTGCCATCAGTGCCACAGATACGCAGTATTTT.

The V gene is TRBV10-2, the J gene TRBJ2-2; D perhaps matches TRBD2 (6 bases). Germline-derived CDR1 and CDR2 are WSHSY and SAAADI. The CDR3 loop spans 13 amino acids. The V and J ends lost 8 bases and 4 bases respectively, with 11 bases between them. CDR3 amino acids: CASSGVPTGELFF. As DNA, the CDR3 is TGCGCCAGCTCGGGAGTACCCACCGGGGAGCTGTTTTTT.

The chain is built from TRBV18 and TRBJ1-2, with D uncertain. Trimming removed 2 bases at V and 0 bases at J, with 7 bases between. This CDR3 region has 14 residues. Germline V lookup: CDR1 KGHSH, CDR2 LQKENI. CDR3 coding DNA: TGTGCCAGCTCACCAGCCACAGCTAACTATGGCTACACCTTC. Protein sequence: CASSPATANYGYTF.

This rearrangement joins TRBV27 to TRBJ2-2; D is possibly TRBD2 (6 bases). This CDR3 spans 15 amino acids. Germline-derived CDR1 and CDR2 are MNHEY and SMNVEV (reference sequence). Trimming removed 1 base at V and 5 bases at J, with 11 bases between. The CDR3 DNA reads TGTGCCAGCAGTTTATGGCTAGCGAGTACCGGGGAGCTGTTTTTT. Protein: CASSLWLASTGELFF.

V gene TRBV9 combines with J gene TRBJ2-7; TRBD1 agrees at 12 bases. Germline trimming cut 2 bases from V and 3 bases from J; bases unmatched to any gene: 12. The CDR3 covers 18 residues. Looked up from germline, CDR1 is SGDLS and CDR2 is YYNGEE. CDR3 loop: CASSVTPRGDRGLYEQYF. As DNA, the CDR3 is TGTGCCAGCAGCGTGACCCCCCGCGGGGACAGGGGGCTCTACGAGCAGTACTTC.

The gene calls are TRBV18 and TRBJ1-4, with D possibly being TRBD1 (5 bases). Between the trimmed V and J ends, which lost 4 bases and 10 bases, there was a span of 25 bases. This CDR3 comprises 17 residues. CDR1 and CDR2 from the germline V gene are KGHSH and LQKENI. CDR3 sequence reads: CASSRDGGAGLAVKLFF. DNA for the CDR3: TGTGCCAGCTCACGAGATGGAGGGGCCGGACTCGCTGTAAAACTGTTTTTT.

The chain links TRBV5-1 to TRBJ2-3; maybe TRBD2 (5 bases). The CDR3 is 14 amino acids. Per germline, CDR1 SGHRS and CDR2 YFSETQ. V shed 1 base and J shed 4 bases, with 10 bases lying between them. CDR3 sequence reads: CASSLSGSADTQYF. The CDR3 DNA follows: TGCGCCAGCAGCTTGTCGGGGAGTGCAGATACGCAGTATTTT.

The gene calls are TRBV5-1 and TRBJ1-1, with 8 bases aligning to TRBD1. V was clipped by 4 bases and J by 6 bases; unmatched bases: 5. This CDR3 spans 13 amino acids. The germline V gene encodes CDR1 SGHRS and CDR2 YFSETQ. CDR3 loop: CASSPGGASEAFF. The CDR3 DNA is TGCGCCAGCAGCCCAGGGGGCGCATCTGAAGCTTTCTTT. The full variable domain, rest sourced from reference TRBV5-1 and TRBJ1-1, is KAGVTQTPRYLIKTRGQQVTLSCSPISGHRSVSWYQQTPGQGLQFLFEYFSETQRNKGNFPGRFSGRQFSNSRSEMNVSTLELGDSALYLCASSPGGASEAFFGQGTRLTVV.